Listed below are T cell receptor beta chains from one sample, sequenced in a study of T cell changes during pregnancy in multiple sclerosis. The protocol was immunoSEQ multiplex PCR, while the TCRdb copy is restricted to in-frame clones and leaves out a portion. Seen here are around 69,000 clones, about nine tenths observed once, and the top ten hold about 2.1%. The material sequenced was peripheral blood, taken in the second trimester of pregnancy. The receptors here all came from a female donor in good health, enrolled as a control in a pregnancy study. CDR3s include the opening cysteine and the closing phenylalanine or tryptophan. Fields, in order: J gene, D gene, clone size, V gene, CDR3 protein, CDR3 DNA. D genes are given only for firm matches. For some rows the clone size is stated as once, few or many, or as a class when expanded; others skip it.

>TRBJ2-3|-|once|TRBV2
CASRGFGASTDTQYF
TGTGCCAGCAGGGGGTTTGGGGCAAGCACAGATACGCAGTATTTT
>TRBJ1-1|-|-|TRBV18
CASSPGTPPLTEAFF
TGTGCCAGCTCACCGGGCACACCCCCGCTCACTGAAGCTTTCTTT
>TRBJ2-2|TRBD2|-|TRBV11-2
CASTGGDTGELFF
TGTGCCAGCACCGGGGGGGACACCGGGGAGCTGTTTTTT
>TRBJ2-5|-|-|TRBV21-1
CASSTKLTTGTSINETQYF
TGTGCCAGCAGCACCAAACTCACCACCGGGACTAGTATAAATGAGACCCAGTACTTC
>TRBJ1-1|TRBD1|-|TRBV10-3
CAISAGRGNDTEAFF
TGTGCCATCAGTGCTGGCAGGGGGAATGACACTGAAGCTTTCTTT
>TRBJ1-5|-|once|TRBV5-1
CASSLGEASNQPQHF
TGCGCCAGCAGCTTGGGGGAGGCGAGCAATCAGCCCCAGCATTTT
>TRBJ2-1|TRBD2|-|TRBV14
CASSWGGSYNEQFF
TGTGCCAGCAGCTGGGGGGGATCCTACAATGAGCAGTTCTTC
>TRBJ1-4|-|-|TRBV30
CAWNPTGSFNEKLFF
TGTGCCTGGAACCCTACAGGGTCCTTTAATGAAAAACTGTTTTTT
>TRBJ2-7|-|-|TRBV5-4
CASTIAGISHEQYF
TGTGCCAGCACCATTGCGGGGATTTCCCACGAGCAGTACTTC
>TRBJ2-7|-|-|TRBV6-5
CASSYSGAPTYEQYF
TGTGCCAGCAGTTACTCTGGGGCGCCCACCTACGAGCAGTACTTC
>TRBJ2-2|-|-|TRBV6-6
CASRPKGWAGELFF
TGTGCCAGCAGACCTAAGGGGTGGGCCGGGGAGCTGTTTTTT